This TCR beta chain appears in the sequencing data of a study of OX40 agonist ivuxolimab in advanced cancers. Study context: At 0.01 to 10 mg/kg, ivuxolimab was administered intravenously to patients every 2 weeks. Patients assigned to dose escalation were diagnosed with hepatocellular carcinoma, melanoma, renal cell or head and neck cancer.

Note on this clone: Its antigen is not known.

The CDR3 contains 13 residues. V was clipped by 2 bases and J by 5 bases, with 10 bases between them. CDR1 SGHRS and CDR2 YFSETQ come from the germline V gene. Study-wide results and limits: There was clonal expansion of CD4+ and CD8+ blood T cells by week 6 at 0.1 to 3.0 mg/kg. Relative to CD4+, CD8+ T cells held more expanded clones on average.

Clones were read by immunoSEQ multiplex PCR, and TCRdb kept only the in-frame ones, dropping some. The sample has around 60,000 clones; approximately 80% are singletons. The sequences come from CD4+ or CD8+ T cells sorted from blood, collected in a trial of the OX40 agonist ivuxolimab. The source is an adult with an advanced solid tumor such as melanoma, head and neck, liver or kidney cancer. The chain couples TRBV5-1 to TRBJ2-5; D is undetermined. CDR3 sequence reads: CASSFDVTETQYF. In nucleotides, the CDR3 is TGCGCCAGCAGCTTCGACGTCACCGAGACCCAGTACTTC.